These 9 T cell receptor beta chains were all obtained from the same sample, sequenced in a study of blood T cell repertoires in COVID-19 (dated by TCRdb to about 2020). Library generation was performed with the immunoSEQ multiplex PCR assay. The source is immuneACCESS, and TCRdb retained only in-frame sequences with V and J called. Part of the clones is not carried over; for the studies checked, unresolved V genes explain less than half of this, and the remainder is unexplained. For this sample there are more than 95,000 clones; around 92% appear just once. The ten largest clones capture about 3.5% of the sample. Sequenced input: peripheral blood. The receptor set was obtained from a woman in her sixties or seventies with acute or convalescent COVID-19.

A single count supports this clone. V is TRBV6-5 and J is TRBJ1-1, with D perhaps TRBD1 (6 bases). Trimming took 6 bases from V and 1 from J, leaving 15 bases between them. CDR3 size: 15 residues. Germline V gene sequence: CDR1 MNHEY, CDR2 SVGAGI. This CDR3 reads CASSPPTGSNTEAFF. The CDR3 nucleotides read TGTGCCAGCAGCCCCCCGACAGGATCGAACACTGAAGCTTTCTTT.

This chain uses TRBV6-5 with TRBJ1-5; the match to TRBD1 covers 8 bases. Germline CDR1 reads MNHEY; CDR2 reads SVGAGI. V shed 7 bases, J shed 2 bases, and the junction held 7 bases outside the gene matches. CDR3 length: 15 residues. DNA for the CDR3: TGTGCCAGCATTCCTTTGGGACAGGGCAATCAGCCCCAGCATTTT. It translates to CASIPLGQGNQPQHF.

The chain combines TRBV4-1 with TRBJ1-5; D gene uncertain. This CDR3 contains 17 residues. Trimming removed 1 base at V and 0 bases at J, with 13 bases between. Germline CDR1 MGHRA, CDR2 YSYEKL. CDR3 sequence reads: CASSQGGSGLSNQPQHF. The CDR3 coding sequence is TGCGCCAGCAGCCAAGGCGGTTCCGGCCTTAGCAATCAGCCCCAGCATTTT.

The CDR3 spells CASSPSRGSTGELFF. CDR3 DNA sequence: TGTGCCAGCTCACCAAGTCGAGGTAGCACCGGGGAGCTGTTTTTT. The chain uses TRBV18 and TRBJ2-2, with D unresolved. Germline CDR1 KGHSH, CDR2 LQKENI. The CDR3 extends over 15 amino acids. V was pared by 2 bases and J by 4 bases, with 11 bases between.

The chain has TRBV30 and TRBJ1-5; TRBD1 is a possible D gene (5 bases). V was shortened by 4 bases and J by 3 bases, with 16 bases between the two germline ends. This CDR3 is built from 15 residues. CDR1 is GTSNPN, CDR2 SVGIG, per germline (reference sequence). The DNA for the CDR3 is TGTGCCTGGAATGGTGGTCAGGGATTCAATCAGCCCCAGCATTTT. This gives the protein CAWNGGQGFNQPQHF. Full variable domain (outside the CDR3, taken from reference TRBV30 and TRBJ1-5): SQTIHQWPATLVQPVGSPLSLECTVEGTSNPNLYWYRQAAGRGLQLLFYSVGIGQISSEVPQNLSASRPQDRQFILSSKKLLLSDSGFYLCAWNGGQGFNQPQHFGDGTRLSIL.

The V call is TRBV5-5, the J call TRBJ2-3, with 8 bases matching TRBD2. CDR3 length: 16 amino acids. CDR1 and CDR2 (germline): SGHKS, YYEKEE (reference sequence). V lost 4 bases and J lost 0; bases outside the gene matches: 7. The CDR3 coding sequence is TGTGCCAGCAGCCCCAAGAGCGGGAGAAGCACAGATACGCAGTATTTT. Translated: CASSPKSGRSTDTQYF.

This clone was observed a few times. This chain joins TRBV11-3 and TRBJ2-2, with TRBD2 matching 13 bases. The V gene end was trimmed by 5 bases and the J gene end by 6 bases; junction bases not matched to a gene: 18. The CDR3 sequence is 20 residues long. The germline V gene has CDR1 SGHNT and CDR2 YENEEA. The CDR3 nucleotides read TGTGCCAGCAGCCCCTTCGCCGGACTAGCGGGAGCTGGGTGGGCCGGGGAGCTGTTTTTT. Translation gives CASSPFAGLAGAGWAGELFF.

The chain joins TRBV19 to TRBJ1-4, with D hard to call. CDR3 size: 13 residues. Trimming cost V 8 bases and J 1 base, with 8 bases left between them. Germline-derived CDR1 and CDR2 are LNHDA and SQIVND (reference sequence). DNA for the CDR3: TGTGCCAGTTCCCGGTTAACTAATGAAAAACTGTTTTTT. Its protein is CASSRLTNEKLFF.

The gene calls are TRBV7-3 and TRBJ2-5; TRBD2 is a possible D gene (6 bases). The CDR3 is 15 amino acids. Germline values: CDR1 SGHTA, CDR2 FQGTGA. Trimming shortened V by 3 bases and J by 1 base, and 12 bases separated the two germline ends. CDR3 nucleotide sequence: TGTGCCAGCAGCTTCGGTGGGACTGGCCAAGAGACCCAGTACTTC. As protein: CASSFGGTGQETQYF.